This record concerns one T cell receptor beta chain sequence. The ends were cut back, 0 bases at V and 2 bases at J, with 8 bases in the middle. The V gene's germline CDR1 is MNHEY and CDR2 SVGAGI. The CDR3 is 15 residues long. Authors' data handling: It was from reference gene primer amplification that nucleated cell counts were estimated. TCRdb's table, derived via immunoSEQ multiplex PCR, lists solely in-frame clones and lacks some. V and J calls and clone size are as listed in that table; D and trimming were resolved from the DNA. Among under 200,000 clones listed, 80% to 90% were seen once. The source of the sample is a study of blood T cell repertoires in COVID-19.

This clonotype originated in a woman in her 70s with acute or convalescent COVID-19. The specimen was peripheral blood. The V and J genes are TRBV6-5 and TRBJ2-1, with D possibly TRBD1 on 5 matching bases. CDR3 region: CASSYSGEPYNEQFF. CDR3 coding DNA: TGTGCCAGCAGTTACTCAGGGGAACCCTACAATGAGCAGTTCTTC.